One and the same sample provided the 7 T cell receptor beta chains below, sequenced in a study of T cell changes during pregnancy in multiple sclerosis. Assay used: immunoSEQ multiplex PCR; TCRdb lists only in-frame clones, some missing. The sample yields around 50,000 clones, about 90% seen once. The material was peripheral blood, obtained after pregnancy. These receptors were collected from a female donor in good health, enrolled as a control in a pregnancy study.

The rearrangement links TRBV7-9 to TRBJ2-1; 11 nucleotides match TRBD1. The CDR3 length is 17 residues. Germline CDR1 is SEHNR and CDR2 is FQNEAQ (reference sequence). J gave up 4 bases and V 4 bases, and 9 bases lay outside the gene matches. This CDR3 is CASSSNRDRGTYNEQFF. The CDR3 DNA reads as TGTGCCAGCAGCTCCAACCGGGACAGGGGGACTTACAATGAGCAGTTCTTC.

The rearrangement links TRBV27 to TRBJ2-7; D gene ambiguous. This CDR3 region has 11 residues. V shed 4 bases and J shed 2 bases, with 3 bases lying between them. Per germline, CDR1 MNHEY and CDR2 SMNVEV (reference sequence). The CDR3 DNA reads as TGTGCCAGCAGTTCAACCTACGAGCAGTACTTC. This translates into CASSSTYEQYF.

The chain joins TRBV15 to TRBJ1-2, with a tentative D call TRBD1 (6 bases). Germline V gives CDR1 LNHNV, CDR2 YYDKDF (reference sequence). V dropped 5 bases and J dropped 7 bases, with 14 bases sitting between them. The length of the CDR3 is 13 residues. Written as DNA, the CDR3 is TGTGCCACCAGCCAAGGGGGTCCCTTTGGCTACACCTTC. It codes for CATSQGGPFGYTF.

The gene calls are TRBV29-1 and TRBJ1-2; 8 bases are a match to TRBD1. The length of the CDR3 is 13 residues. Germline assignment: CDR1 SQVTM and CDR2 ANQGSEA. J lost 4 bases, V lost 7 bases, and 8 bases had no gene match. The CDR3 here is CSGTDRAGYGYTF. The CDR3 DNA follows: TGCAGCGGGACGGACAGGGCGGGCTATGGCTACACCTTC.

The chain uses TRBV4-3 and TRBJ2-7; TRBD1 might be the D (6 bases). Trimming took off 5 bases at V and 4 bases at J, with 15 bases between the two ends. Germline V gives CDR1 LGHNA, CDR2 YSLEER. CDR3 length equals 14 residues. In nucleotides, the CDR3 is TGCGCCAGCAGCGAAGCCACAGGGCGGTACGAGCAGTACTTC. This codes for CASSEATGRYEQYF.

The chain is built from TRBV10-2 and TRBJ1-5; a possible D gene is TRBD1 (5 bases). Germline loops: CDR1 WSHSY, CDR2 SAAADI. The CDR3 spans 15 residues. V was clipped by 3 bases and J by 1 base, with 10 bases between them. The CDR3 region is CASSENRRSNQPQHF. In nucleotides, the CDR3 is TGCGCCAGCAGTGAAAACAGGCGGAGCAATCAGCCCCAGCATTTT.

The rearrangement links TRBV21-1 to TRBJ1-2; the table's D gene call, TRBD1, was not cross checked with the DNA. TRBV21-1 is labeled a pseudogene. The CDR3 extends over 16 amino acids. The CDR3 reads CASSKLPGQGNYGYTF. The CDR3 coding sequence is TGTGCCAGCAGCAAACTTCCGGGACAGGGTAACTATGGCTACACCTTC.